These T cell receptor beta chains were read from a single sample in a study of CD8 T cells in ankylosing spondylitis. TCRdb re-analysed the 5' RACE reads in MiXCR, keeping a single row per CDR3 protein. The sample lists around 490,000 distinct CDR3 sequences; about 5% were seen once. Sample: blood, either unsorted or a sorted T cell fraction (not recorded which). The receptors derive from a male donor with ankylosing spondylitis. The conserved cysteine and the conserved F or W are not part of the CDR3 here. Clone size is not always given. Where it is, it says once, few, many or a class for expanded clones.

size: many
V: TRBV7-2
CDR3: ASSLQYSQPQH

size: many
V: TRBV5-6
CDR3: ASSLWTEKY

size: many
V: TRBV7-9
CDR3: ASSLDGVIDEQY

size: many
V: TRBV12-3/TRBV12-4
CDR3: ASSLTYQETQY

size: many
V: TRBV5-1
CDR3: ASSPLGQGDYGYT

size: many
V: TRBV6-1
CDR3: ASSPQGVQPQH

size: many
V: TRBV12-3/TRBV12-4
CDR3: ASSPGTSATYEQY

size: many
V: TRBV11-3
CDR3: ASSLFPLTEAF

size: many
V: TRBV11-2
CDR3: ASSSWTGGELF

size: many
V: TRBV2
CDR3: ASSLGQGGTGELF

size: many
V: TRBV6-1
CDR3: ASSSGFGRSYEKLF

size: many
V: TRBV5-1
CDR3: ASSLASGSGNEQF

size: many
V: TRBV7-2
CDR3: ASSLGGLYINGYT

size: many
V: TRBV28
CDR3: ASSSPWGSGTFSYEQY

size: few
V: TRBV27
CDR3: ASSPQGRNEQF

size: NA
V: TRBV14
CDR3: ASSMGGLFYEQY

size: few
V: TRBV4-3
CDR3: ASSQDATASRYEQY

size: many
V: TRBV12-3/TRBV12-4
CDR3: ASSLKGALTEAF

size: many
V: TRBV20-1
CDR3: SASAWGGLF

size: NA
V: TRBV6-5
CDR3: ASSYSTGDGYT

size: NA
V: TRBV7-2
CDR3: ASSPERQWPGYT

size: many
V: TRBV27
CDR3: ASSPITLLQAYGYT

size: many
V: TRBV29-1
CDR3: SVEFLAKNIQY

size: many
V: TRBV20-1
CDR3: SARDAKGPAEAF

size: many
V: TRBV10-3
CDR3: AISETMGQPRTQY

size: many
V: TRBV5-1
CDR3: ASSLHRLNTEAF

size: many
V: TRBV15
CDR3: ATSRDSGQREGAFYEQY

size: NA
V: TRBV4-2
CDR3: ASSRNNEKLF

size: many
V: TRBV12-3/TRBV12-4
CDR3: ASSLAPGNRAF

size: many
V: TRBV28
CDR3: ASYTGELF

size: many
V: TRBV20-1
CDR3: SASSGVFNYGYT

size: many
V: TRBV4-3
CDR3: ASSQEGNTQY

size: many
V: TRBV7-2
CDR3: ASSPNGGGGETQY

size: many
V: TRBV7-2
CDR3: ASSSTSGVLLNYGYT

size: few
V: TRBV11-1
CDR3: ASMMTGMGTEAF

size: many
V: TRBV2
CDR3: ASIESLANTEAF

size: many
V: TRBV5-6
CDR3: ASSWGLGYNEQF